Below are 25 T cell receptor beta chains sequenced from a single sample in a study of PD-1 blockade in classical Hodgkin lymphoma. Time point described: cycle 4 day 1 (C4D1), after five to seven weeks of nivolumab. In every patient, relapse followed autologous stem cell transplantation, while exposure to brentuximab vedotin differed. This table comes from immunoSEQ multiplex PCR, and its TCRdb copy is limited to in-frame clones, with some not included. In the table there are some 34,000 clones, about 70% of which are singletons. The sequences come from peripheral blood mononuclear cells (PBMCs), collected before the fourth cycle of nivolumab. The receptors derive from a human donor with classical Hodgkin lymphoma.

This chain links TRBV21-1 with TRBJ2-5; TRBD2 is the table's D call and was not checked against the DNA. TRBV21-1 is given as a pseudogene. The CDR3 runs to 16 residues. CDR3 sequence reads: CASSKGNSGRHETQYF. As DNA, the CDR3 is TGTGCCAGCAGCAAAGGTAATAGCGGGAGGCATGAGACCCAGTACTTC.

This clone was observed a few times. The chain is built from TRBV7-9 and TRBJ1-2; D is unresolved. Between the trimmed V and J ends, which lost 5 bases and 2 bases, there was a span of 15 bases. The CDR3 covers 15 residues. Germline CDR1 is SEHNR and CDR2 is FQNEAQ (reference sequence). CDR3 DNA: TGTGCCAGCAGCCCCGTAGGTGGGGTCAACTATGGCTACACCTTC. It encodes CASSPVGGVNYGYTF.

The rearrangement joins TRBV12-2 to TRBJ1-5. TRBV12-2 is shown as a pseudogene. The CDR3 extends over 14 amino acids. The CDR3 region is CASRLAELNQPQHF. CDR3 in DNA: TGTGCAAGTCGCTTAGCGGAACTAAATCAGCCCCAGCATTTT.

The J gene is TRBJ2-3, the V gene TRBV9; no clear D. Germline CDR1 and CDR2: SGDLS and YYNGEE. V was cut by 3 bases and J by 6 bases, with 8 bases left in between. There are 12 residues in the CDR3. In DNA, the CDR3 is TGTGCCAGCAGCGATAACGACGATACGCAGTATTTT. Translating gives CASSDNDDTQYF. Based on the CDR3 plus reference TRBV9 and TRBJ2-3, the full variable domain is DSGVTQTPKHLITATGQRVTLRCSPRSGDLSVYWYQQSLDQGLQFLIQYYNGEERAKGNILERFSAQQFPDLHSELNLSSLELGDSALYFCASSDNDDTQYFGPGTRLTVL.

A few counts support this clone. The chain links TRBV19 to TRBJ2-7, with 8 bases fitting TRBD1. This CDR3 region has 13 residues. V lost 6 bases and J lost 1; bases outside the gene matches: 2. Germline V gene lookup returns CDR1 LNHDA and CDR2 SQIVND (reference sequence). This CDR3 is CASSDRGSYEQYF. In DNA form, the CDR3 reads TGTGCCAGTAGCGACAGGGGTTCCTACGAGCAGTACTTC.

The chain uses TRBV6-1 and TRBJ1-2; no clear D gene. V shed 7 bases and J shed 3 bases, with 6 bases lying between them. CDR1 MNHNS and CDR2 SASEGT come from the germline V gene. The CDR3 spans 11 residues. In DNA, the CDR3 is TGTGCCAGCACTCAAGACTATGGCTACACCTTC. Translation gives CASTQDYGYTF.

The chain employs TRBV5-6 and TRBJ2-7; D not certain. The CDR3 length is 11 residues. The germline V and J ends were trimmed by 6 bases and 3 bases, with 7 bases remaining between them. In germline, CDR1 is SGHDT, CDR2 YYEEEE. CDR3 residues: CASTDYYEQYF. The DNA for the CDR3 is TGTGCCAGCACCGATTACTACGAGCAGTACTTC.

The CDR3 reads CASSERDTGTYQETQYF. The CDR3, as DNA: TGTGCCAGTAGTGAGAGGGATACGGGGACCTACCAAGAGACCCAGTACTTC. The chain joins TRBV19 to TRBJ2-5; the D gene could be TRBD1 or TRBD2 (5 bases each). This CDR3 has 17 amino acids. V gave up 5 bases and J gave up 0 bases, with 19 bases separating them. Germline CDR1 is LNHDA and CDR2 is SQIVND (reference sequence).

The DNA for the CDR3 is TGTGCCAGCAGCCCGGGCGTCGGTGGGGGCACTGAAGCTTTCTTT. Translated, it gives CASSPGVGGGTEAFF. This chain connects TRBV7-7 to TRBJ1-1; D is possibly TRBD1 (5 bases). This CDR3 spans 15 amino acids. V lost 5 bases, J lost 4 bases, and 17 bases lay in between. Germline assignment: CDR1 SSHAT and CDR2 FNYEAQ (reference sequence).

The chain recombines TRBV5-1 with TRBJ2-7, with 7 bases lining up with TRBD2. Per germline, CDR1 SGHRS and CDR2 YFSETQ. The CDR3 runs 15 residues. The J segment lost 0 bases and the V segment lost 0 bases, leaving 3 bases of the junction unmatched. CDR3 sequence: CASSLVGGNSYEQYF. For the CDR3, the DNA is TGCGCCAGCAGCTTGGTCGGGGGGAACTCCTACGAGCAGTACTTC.

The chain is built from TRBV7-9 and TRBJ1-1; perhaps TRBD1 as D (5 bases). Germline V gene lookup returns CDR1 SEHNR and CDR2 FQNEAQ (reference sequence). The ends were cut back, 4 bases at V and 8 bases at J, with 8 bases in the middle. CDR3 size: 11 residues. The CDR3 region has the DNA TGTGCCAGCAGCTCGTGGGGCGAAGCTTTCTTT. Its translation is CASSSWGEAFF.

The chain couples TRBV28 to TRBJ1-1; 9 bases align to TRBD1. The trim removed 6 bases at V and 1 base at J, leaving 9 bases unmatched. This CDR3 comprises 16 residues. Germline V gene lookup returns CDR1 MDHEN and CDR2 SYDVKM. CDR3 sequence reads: CASRPIRDRENTEAFF. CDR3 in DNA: TGTGCCAGCAGACCTATTCGGGACAGGGAGAACACTGAAGCTTTCTTT.

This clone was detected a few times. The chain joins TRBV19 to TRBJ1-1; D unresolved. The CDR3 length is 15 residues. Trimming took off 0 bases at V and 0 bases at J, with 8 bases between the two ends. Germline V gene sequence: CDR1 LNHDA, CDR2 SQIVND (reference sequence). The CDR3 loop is CASSIEVTMNTEAFF. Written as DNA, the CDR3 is TGTGCCAGTAGTATAGAAGTGACAATGAACACTGAAGCTTTCTTT.

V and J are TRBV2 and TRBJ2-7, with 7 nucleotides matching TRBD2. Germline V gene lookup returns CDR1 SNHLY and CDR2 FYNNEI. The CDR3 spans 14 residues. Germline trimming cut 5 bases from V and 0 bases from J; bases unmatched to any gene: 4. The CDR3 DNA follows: TGTGCCAGCAGTCGGGACTATGACTCCTACGAGCAGTACTTC. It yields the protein CASSRDYDSYEQYF.

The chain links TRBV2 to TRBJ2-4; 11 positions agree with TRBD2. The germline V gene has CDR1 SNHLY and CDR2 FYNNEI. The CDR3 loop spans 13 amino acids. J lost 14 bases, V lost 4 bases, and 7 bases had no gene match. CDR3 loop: CASSVVAGGLEYF. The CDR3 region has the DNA TGTGCCAGCAGTGTGGTAGCGGGAGGGCTTGAGTACTTC.

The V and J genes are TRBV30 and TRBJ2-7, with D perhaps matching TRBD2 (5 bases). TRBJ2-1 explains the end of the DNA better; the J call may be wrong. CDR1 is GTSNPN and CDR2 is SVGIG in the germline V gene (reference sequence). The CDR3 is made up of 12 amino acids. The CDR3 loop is CAWGLAYNEQFF. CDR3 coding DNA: TGTGCCTGGGGACTCGCCTACAATGAGCAGTTCTTC.

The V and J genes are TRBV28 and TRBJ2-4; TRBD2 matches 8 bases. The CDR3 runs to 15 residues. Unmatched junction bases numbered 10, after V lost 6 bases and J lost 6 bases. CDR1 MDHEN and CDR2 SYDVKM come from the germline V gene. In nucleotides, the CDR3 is TGTGCCAGCAGCCCTATCGCGGGAGGAAGAAACATTCAGTACTTC. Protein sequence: CASSPIAGGRNIQYF.

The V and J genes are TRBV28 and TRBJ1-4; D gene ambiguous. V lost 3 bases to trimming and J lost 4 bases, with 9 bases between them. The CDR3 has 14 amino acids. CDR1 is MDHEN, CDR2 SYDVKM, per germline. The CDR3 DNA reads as TGTGCCAGCAGTTTGGCCGGGGTTAATGAAAAACTGTTTTTT. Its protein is CASSLAGVNEKLFF.

The CDR3 bases are TGTGCCACCCGGACACTCACCGGGGAGCTGTTTTTT. Amino acid sequence: CATRTLTGELFF. This sequence joins TRBV15 and TRBJ2-2; tentatively, D is TRBD1 (5 bases). Germline CDR1 is LNHNV and CDR2 is YYDKDF (reference sequence). The length of the CDR3 is 12 residues. V gave up 8 bases and J gave up 4 bases, with 8 bases separating them.

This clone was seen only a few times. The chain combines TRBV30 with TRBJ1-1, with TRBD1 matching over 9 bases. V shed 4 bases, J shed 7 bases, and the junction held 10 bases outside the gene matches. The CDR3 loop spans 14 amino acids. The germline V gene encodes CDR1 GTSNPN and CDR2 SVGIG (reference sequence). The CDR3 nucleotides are TGTGCCTGGAATCCTGACAGGGGGTGGAATGAAGCTTTCTTT. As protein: CAWNPDRGWNEAFF.

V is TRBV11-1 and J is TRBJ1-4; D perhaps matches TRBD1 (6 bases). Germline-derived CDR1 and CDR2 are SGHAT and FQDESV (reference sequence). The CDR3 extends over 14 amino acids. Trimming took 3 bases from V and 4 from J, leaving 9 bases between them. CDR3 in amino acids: CASSFGTNNEKLFF. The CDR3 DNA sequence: TGTGCCAGCAGCTTCGGGACAAATAATGAAAAACTGTTTTTT.

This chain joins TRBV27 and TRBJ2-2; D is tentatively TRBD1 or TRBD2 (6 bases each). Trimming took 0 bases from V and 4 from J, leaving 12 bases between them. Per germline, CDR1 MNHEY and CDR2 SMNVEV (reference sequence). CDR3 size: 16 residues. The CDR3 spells CASSLSAGQFTGELFF. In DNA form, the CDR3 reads TGTGCCAGCAGTTTATCCGCGGGACAATTCACCGGGGAGCTGTTTTTT.

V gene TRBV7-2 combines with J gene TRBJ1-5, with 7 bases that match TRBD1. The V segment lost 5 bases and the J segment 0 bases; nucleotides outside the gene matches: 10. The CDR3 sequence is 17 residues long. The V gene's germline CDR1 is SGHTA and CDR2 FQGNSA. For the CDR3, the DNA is TGTGCCAGCAGCCGCCGGGACAGATTTTATAGCAATCAGCCCCAGCATTTT. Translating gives CASSRRDRFYSNQPQHF.

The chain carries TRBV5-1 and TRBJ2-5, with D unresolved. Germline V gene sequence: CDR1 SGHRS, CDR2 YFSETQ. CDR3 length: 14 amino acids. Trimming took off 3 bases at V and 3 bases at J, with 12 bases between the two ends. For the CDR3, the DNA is TGCGCCAGCAGCTATCCCGATCGGGAAGAGACCCAGTACTTC. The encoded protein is CASSYPDREETQYF.

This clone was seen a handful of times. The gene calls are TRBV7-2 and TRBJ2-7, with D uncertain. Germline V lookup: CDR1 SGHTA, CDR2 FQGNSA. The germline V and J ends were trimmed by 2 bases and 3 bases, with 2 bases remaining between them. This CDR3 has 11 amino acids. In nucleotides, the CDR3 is TGTGCCAGCAGCTTATACTACGAGCAGTACTTC. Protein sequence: CASSLYYEQYF.